This T cell receptor beta chain stems from a study of Ad26.COV2.S vaccination and SARS-CoV-2 variants. Points from the study as a whole: Recipients of vaccine and of placebo showed similar breadth of their non-spike TCR repertoires.

The assay was immunoSEQ multiplex PCR, and TCRdb's table has in-frame clones only and misses some. The sample lists about 280,000 clones; around 87% were seen once. Deletions cut 6 bases from V and 2 bases from J, with 11 bases between. The CDR3 totals 14 residues. Germline loops: CDR1 MNHNY, CDR2 SVGAGI (reference sequence). On this clone itself: No antigen is known for it.

Noted treatment: about 20 received Ad26.COV2.S at low or high dose, single or two shots; several received placebo; per-sample allocation not given. At day 63 after the first vaccine or placebo injection, samples were drawn. The sequencing here drew on peripheral blood, taken in a trial of Ad26.COV2.S vaccine versus placebo. The source is a person aged 18-65 years who received the Ad26.COV2.S COVID-19 vaccine or a placebo. The chain uses TRBV6-6 and TRBJ1-5; D is undetermined. CDR3 sequence: CASSQDFGNQPQHF. For the CDR3, the DNA is TGTGCCAGCAGCCAGGACTTCGGCAATCAGCCCCAGCATTTT.